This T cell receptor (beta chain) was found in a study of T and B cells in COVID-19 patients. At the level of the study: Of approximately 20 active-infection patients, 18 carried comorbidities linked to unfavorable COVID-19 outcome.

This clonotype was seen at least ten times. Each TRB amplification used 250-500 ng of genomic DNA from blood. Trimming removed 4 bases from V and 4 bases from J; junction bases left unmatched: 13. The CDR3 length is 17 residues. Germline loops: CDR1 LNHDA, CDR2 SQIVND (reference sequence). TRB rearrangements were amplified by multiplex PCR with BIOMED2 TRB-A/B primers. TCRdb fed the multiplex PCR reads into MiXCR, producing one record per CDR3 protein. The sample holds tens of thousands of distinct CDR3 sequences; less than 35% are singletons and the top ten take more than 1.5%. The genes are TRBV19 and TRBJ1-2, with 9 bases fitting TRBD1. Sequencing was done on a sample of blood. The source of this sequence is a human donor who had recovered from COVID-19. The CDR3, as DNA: TGTGCCAGTAGTAGAACCTCCGGGACAGGGACCTTCTATGGCTACACCTTC. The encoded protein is CASSRTSGTGTFYGYTF.